These 21 T cell receptor beta chains share one sample of origin, sequenced in a study of beta chain features in type 1 diabetes. The authors reverse transcribed all of the isolated RNA, so sequencing captured expressed TCRB transcripts. Only in-frame clones appear in the TCRdb table, and some are missing; sequencing was by immunoSEQ multiplex PCR. Counted here are roughly 500,000 clones, around 10% occurring once; the ten biggest clones make up 0.045% to 0.05%. Sequencing was done on a sample of naive CD4+ T cells from blood. These receptors all stem from a woman between 18 and 29 years old in good health.

The chain carries TRBV7-2 and TRBJ2-1; no clear D gene. V dropped 5 bases and J dropped 0 bases, with 8 bases sitting between them. CDR1 SGHTA and CDR2 FQGNSA come from the germline V gene. CDR3 size: 14 residues. CDR3 sequence: CASSLPRSYNEQFF. In DNA form, the CDR3 reads TGTGCCAGCAGCCTTCCCCGCTCCTACAATGAGCAGTTCTTC.

The V call is TRBV18, the J call TRBJ2-2; D tentatively reads TRBD1 or TRBD2 (5 bases each). Germline CDR1 is KGHSH and CDR2 is LQKENI. There are 15 residues in the CDR3. V was pared by 3 bases and J by 2 bases, with 10 bases between. CDR3 amino acids: CASSPRDDNTGELFF. In nucleotides, the CDR3 is TGTGCCAGCTCACCCCGGGACGATAACACCGGGGAGCTGTTTTTT.

This chain uses TRBV2 with TRBJ2-5; D may correspond to TRBD1 or TRBD2 (5 bases each). Germline lookup yields CDR1 SNHLY and CDR2 FYNNEI. Trimming shortened V by 9 bases and J by 4 bases, and 18 bases separated the two germline ends. This CDR3 spans 14 amino acids. CDR3 DNA: TGTGCCAGTTCTACGATGGGGACCCGAGAGACCCAGTACTTC. Translation gives CASSTMGTRETQYF.

A few counts support this clone. V is TRBV21-1 and J is TRBJ2-7; TRBD2, as called in the table, went unchecked against the DNA. TRBV21-1 counts as a pseudogene. There are 16 residues in the CDR3. CDR3: CASSKKTAGGPYEQYF. The CDR3 DNA is TGTGCCAGCAGCAAAAAGACAGCGGGAGGGCCCTACGAGCAGTACTTC.

This clone appeared a few times. This chain uses TRBV7-3 with TRBJ2-1; unclear D gene. Germline CDR1 reads SGHTA; CDR2 reads FQGTGA. This CDR3 region has 13 residues. Deletions cut 1 base from V and 8 bases from J, with 9 bases between. In nucleotides, the CDR3 is TGTGCCAGCAGCTTAATTAGAAACGATGAGCAGTTCTTC. Its protein product is CASSLIRNDEQFF.

The chain has TRBV29-1 and TRBJ1-1; tentatively, D is TRBD1 (6 bases). Per the germline V gene, CDR1 is SQVTM and CDR2 is ANQGSEA. Between the trimmed V and J ends, which lost 7 bases and 1 base, there was a span of 7 bases. The CDR3 is made up of 11 amino acids. The CDR3 sequence is CSGTANTEAFF. CDR3 nucleotide sequence: TGCAGCGGGACAGCGAACACTGAAGCTTTCTTT.

This rearrangement joins TRBV9 to TRBJ2-5; 10 bases line up with TRBD2. Trimming took 0 bases from V and 2 from J; bases not matched to a gene: 13. Germline values: CDR1 SGDLS, CDR2 YYNGEE. The CDR3 has 19 residues. The CDR3, as DNA: TGTGCCAGCAGCGTAGCGCCCGGGGGCCCACTAGCGGGACAAGAGACCCAGTACTTC. Its translation is CASSVAPGGPLAGQETQYF.

In its sample, this clone was seen a few times. V usage is TRBV7-3 and J usage is TRBJ2-2, with D possibly being TRBD1 (6 bases). CDR3 length equals 15 residues. Germline V lookup: CDR1 SGHTA, CDR2 FQGTGA. Trimming stripped 7 bases from V and 0 bases from J, with 12 bases between. The CDR3 loop reads CASTKGEPNTGELFF. CDR3 DNA: TGTGCCAGCACTAAGGGGGAACCGAACACCGGGGAGCTGTTTTTT.

The rearrangement links TRBV2 to TRBJ2-3, with TRBD1 matching over 7 bases. This CDR3 has 13 amino acids. The V gene's germline CDR1 is SNHLY and CDR2 FYNNEI. The V gene end was trimmed by 4 bases and the J gene end by 4 bases; junction bases not matched to a gene: 2. The CDR3 here is CASSVQGADTQYF. The CDR3 DNA sequence: TGTGCCAGCAGTGTGCAGGGGGCAGATACGCAGTATTTT.

This clone was detected only a few times. The genes are TRBV9 and TRBJ2-3; D remains ambiguous. The CDR3 consists of 13 residues. V lost 0 bases and J 4 bases, leaving 6 bases between the germline ends. Germline V gives CDR1 SGDLS, CDR2 YYNGEE. CDR3 bases: TGTGCCAGCAGCGTAGAGGCAGCAGATACGCAGTATTTT. Residues: CASSVEAADTQYF.

This clone has just a few counts. The chain uses TRBV5-4 and TRBJ2-3, with TRBD2 matching 8 bases. Germline CDR1 and CDR2: SGHNT and YYREEE (reference sequence). Trimming took 4 bases from V and 5 from J; bases not matched to a gene: 9. The CDR3 consists of 15 residues. The CDR3 region has the DNA TGTGCCAGCAGCCTAGTCGGGGGGGCCGGAGATACGCAGTATTTT. Its translation: CASSLVGGAGDTQYF.

This clone was picked up a small number of times. The chain is built from TRBV20-1 and TRBJ2-5, with D maybe TRBD1 (5 bases). CDR1 DFQATT and CDR2 SNEGSKA come from the germline V gene (reference sequence). The CDR3 covers 10 residues. V was cut by 6 bases and J by 7 bases, with 9 bases left in between. The CDR3 region has the DNA TGCAGTGCGGATACAGGGACCCAGTACTTC. Protein: CSADTGTQYF.

J is TRBJ2-5 and V is TRBV30; D ambiguous. In germline, CDR1 is GTSNPN, CDR2 SVGIG (reference sequence). The CDR3 has 13 residues. V dropped 0 bases and J dropped 4 bases, with 9 bases sitting between them. DNA for the CDR3: TGTGCCTGGAGTGTCTACAGCCCAGAGACCCAGTACTTC. This sequence encodes CAWSVYSPETQYF. The full variable domain, its missing parts supplied by reference TRBV30 and TRBJ2-5, is SQTIHQWPATLVQPVGSPLSLECTVEGTSNPNLYWYRQAAGRGLQLLFYSVGIGQISSEVPQNLSASRPQDRQFILSSKKLLLSDSGFYLCAWSVYSPETQYFGPGTRLLVL.

This clone was counted a few times. This sequence joins TRBV29-1 and TRBJ1-1, with D unclear. CDR1 is SQVTM and CDR2 is ANQGSEA in the germline V gene. V dropped 2 bases and J dropped 10 bases, with 11 bases sitting between them. This CDR3 spans 11 amino acids. The DNA of the CDR3 is TGCAGCGTTGAACCGACGCGGGGAGCTTTCTTT. Its protein product is CSVEPTRGAFF.

The chain couples TRBV6-4 to TRBJ2-7; D is undetermined. The V end lost 6 bases, the J end lost 4 bases, and 4 bases lay between the germline ends. Germline assignment: CDR1 MRHNA and CDR2 SNTAGT. This CDR3 comprises 10 residues. The CDR3 DNA sequence: TGTGCCAGCAGGGGTTACGAGCAGTACGTC. Protein product: CASRGYEQYV.

This chain joins TRBV5-4 and TRBJ2-5; 7 bases are shared with TRBD1. The CDR3 spans 14 residues. V shed 4 bases, J shed 5 bases, and the junction held 8 bases outside the gene matches. Germline lookup yields CDR1 SGHNT and CDR2 YYREEE (reference sequence). The CDR3 coding sequence is TGTGCCAGCAGCCCGACAGGGCCCAGGGAGACCCAGTACTTC. Protein: CASSPTGPRETQYF. Full variable domain (remainder filled in from reference TRBV5-4 and TRBJ2-5): ETGVTQSPTHLIKTRGQQVTLRCSSQSGHNTVSWYQQALGQGPQFIFQYYREEENGRGNFPPRFSGLQFPNYSSELNVNALELDDSALYLCASSPTGPRETQYFGPGTRLLVL.

The chain employs TRBV9 and TRBJ1-1; TRBD1 matches at 9 bases. Looked up from germline, CDR1 is SGDLS and CDR2 is YYNGEE. The CDR3 is made up of 15 amino acids. J gave up 4 bases and V 0 bases, and 4 bases lay outside the gene matches. CDR3 DNA: TGTGCCAGCAGCGTAGTGGGACAGGGAGTCACTGAAGCTTTCTTT. Translation gives CASSVVGQGVTEAFF.

V is TRBV9 and J is TRBJ2-5, with TRBD2 matching 12 bases. V lost 0 bases to trimming and J lost 5 bases; unmatched junction nucleotides: 14. This CDR3 is 19 amino acids long. Per germline, CDR1 SGDLS and CDR2 YYNGEE. As DNA, the CDR3 is TGTGCCAGCAGCGTAGAGGCGGGCGGACTAGCGGGACTTCGGGAGACCCAGTACTTC. This encodes CASSVEAGGLAGLRETQYF.

The chain couples TRBV15 to TRBJ1-1; D is undetermined. Trimming left V 1 base short and J 1 base short, with 4 bases between. This CDR3 comprises 13 residues. CDR1 and CDR2 (germline): LNHNV, YYDKDF (reference sequence). For the CDR3, the DNA is TGTGCCACCAGCAGAGCTTCGAACACTGAAGCTTTCTTT. Translation gives CATSRASNTEAFF.

The rearrangement joins TRBV11-2 to TRBJ2-5, with TRBD1 matching 7 bases. Germline V lookup: CDR1 SGHAT, CDR2 FQNNGV. V lost 5 bases and J lost 7; bases outside the gene matches: 10. This CDR3 comprises 14 residues. The CDR3 coding sequence is TGTGCCAGCAGCCCCAGACAGGGAAAAGGGACCCAGTACTTC. This gives the protein CASSPRQGKGTQYF. The whole variable domain, filled in from reference TRBV11-2 and TRBJ2-5, reads EAGVAQSPRYKIIEKRQSVAFWCNPISGHATLYWYQQILGQGPKLLIQFQNNGVVDDSQLPKDRFSAERLKGVDSTLKIQPAKLEDSAVYLCASSPRQGKGTQYFGPGTRLLVL.

The rearrangement links TRBV18 to TRBJ2-6; no firm D call. V was shortened by 2 bases and J by 0 bases, with 8 bases between the two germline ends. CDR3 length: 16 residues. The V gene's germline CDR1 is KGHSH and CDR2 LQKENI. CDR3 sequence: CASSPWTTSGANVLTF. CDR3 sequence (DNA): TGTGCCAGCTCACCATGGACCACCTCTGGGGCCAACGTCCTGACTTTC.